Listed below are T cell receptor beta chains from one sample, sequenced in a study of graft-versus-host responses after intestinal transplantation. Profiled with immunoSEQ multiplex PCR; TCRdb holds only in-frame clones, not every one. The sample lists some 130,000 clones; roughly 93% were seen once. For these receptors, no antigen is known. This material consisted of unstimulated CD4+ T cells sorted from spleen or lymph node cells, taken before intestinal transplant. The receptors come from a human donor who received an intestinal transplant. Both conserved end residues are part of each CDR3. Each record gives: V gene, J gene, clone size, D gene, CDR3 DNA, CDR3 protein. D genes are given only for firm matches. Rows give clone size only sometimes, using once, few, many, or a class for an expanded clone.

v_call: TRBV2
j_call: TRBJ2-3
clone_size: .
d_call: .
cdr3_nt: TGTGCCAGCAGCCTCGCAGGGGGGTTAGATACGCAGTATTTT
cdr3_aa: CASSLAGGLDTQYF

v_call: TRBV5-8
j_call: TRBJ2-7
clone_size: few
d_call: TRBD2
cdr3_nt: TGTGCCAGCAGCTCGGGGACTAGGCAGCGGCAGTACTTC
cdr3_aa: CASSSGTRQRQYF

v_call: TRBV11-3
j_call: TRBJ1-1
clone_size: once
d_call: TRBD1
cdr3_nt: TGTGCCAGCAGCTTATCGGCAGGGGGTCCCCACACTGAAGCTTTCTTT
cdr3_aa: CASSLSAGGPHTEAFF

v_call: TRBV5-8
j_call: TRBJ1-3
clone_size: .
d_call: .
cdr3_nt: TGTGCCAGCAGCTTGACCCACTGGGACGGAAGGACAACTGGAAACACCATATATTTT
cdr3_aa: CASSLTHWDGRTTGNTIYF

v_call: TRBV5-1
j_call: TRBJ1-1
clone_size: .
d_call: .
cdr3_nt: TGCGCCAGCAGGGGGAGGGGGTCTCTATTGAACACTGAAGCTTTCTTT
cdr3_aa: CASRGRGSLLNTEAFF

v_call: TRBV7-3
j_call: TRBJ1-5
clone_size: .
d_call: TRBD1
cdr3_nt: TGTGCCAGCAGCTCCCCAGGGGGAGGACGAAATCAGCCCCAGCATTTT
cdr3_aa: CASSSPGGGRNQPQHF

v_call: TRBV10-2
j_call: TRBJ2-1
clone_size: .
d_call: .
cdr3_nt: TGCGCCAGCAGGGGGGTCAATGAGCAGTTCTTC
cdr3_aa: CASRGVNEQFF

v_call: TRBV7-9
j_call: TRBJ2-6
clone_size: .
d_call: TRBD1
cdr3_nt: TGTGCCAGCAGCCGAGGGACAGGGGAGGCGGCCAACGTCCTGACTTTC
cdr3_aa: CASSRGTGEAANVLTF

v_call: TRBV5-1
j_call: TRBJ2-2
clone_size: .
d_call: .
cdr3_nt: TGCGCCAGCAGGGCGCGACTCCCGGCCGGGGAGCTGTTTTTT
cdr3_aa: CASRARLPAGELFF

v_call: TRBV30
j_call: TRBJ2-2
clone_size: .
d_call: .
cdr3_nt: TGTGCCTGGAGTGGAGTAGCTTATGCGAACACCGGGGAGCTGTTTTTT
cdr3_aa: CAWSGVAYANTGELFF

v_call: TRBV28
j_call: TRBJ2-1
clone_size: .
d_call: .
cdr3_nt: TGTGCCAGCTCCGGAGGAGGGAGTTTTTCCAATGAGCAGTTCTTC
cdr3_aa: CASSGGGSFSNEQFF

v_call: TRBV5-6
j_call: TRBJ2-7
clone_size: .
d_call: .
cdr3_nt: TGTGCCAGCAGCCCTTATGGGCTCTCCTACGAGCAGTACTTC
cdr3_aa: CASSPYGLSYEQYF

v_call: TRBV28
j_call: TRBJ2-7
clone_size: .
d_call: TRBD1
cdr3_nt: TGTGCCAGCAGTTCGCAGGGGGCTGAGTCCTACGAGCAGTACTTC
cdr3_aa: CASSSQGAESYEQYF

v_call: TRBV4-1
j_call: TRBJ2-1
clone_size: .
d_call: TRBD2
cdr3_nt: TGCGCCAGCAGCCAGCCCCTGGGACTAGCAACCTACAATGAGCAGTTCTTC
cdr3_aa: CASSQPLGLATYNEQFF

v_call: TRBV5-1
j_call: TRBJ2-2
clone_size: .
d_call: TRBD2
cdr3_nt: TGCGCCAGCAGCTCTAGCGGGAAATTCACCGGGGAGCTGTTTTTT
cdr3_aa: CASSSSGKFTGELFF

v_call: TRBV6-5
j_call: TRBJ2-7
clone_size: .
d_call: TRBD1
cdr3_nt: TGTGCCAGCAGTTATGGACAGGGGCTTGCTTACGAGCAGTACTTC
cdr3_aa: CASSYGQGLAYEQYF

v_call: TRBV28
j_call: TRBJ2-3
clone_size: .
d_call: TRBD1
cdr3_nt: TGTGCCAGCAGGCTTCAGGGGGCAGATACGCAGTATTTT
cdr3_aa: CASRLQGADTQYF

v_call: TRBV2
j_call: TRBJ2-7
clone_size: .
d_call: TRBD1
cdr3_nt: TGTGCCAGCAAACCGGGACAGGGAAGCGAGCAGTACTTC
cdr3_aa: CASKPGQGSEQYF

v_call: TRBV5-1
j_call: TRBJ2-1
clone_size: .
d_call: .
cdr3_nt: TGCGCCAGCAGGCCGGACTGGGGAAACTACAATGAGCAGTTCTTC
cdr3_aa: CASRPDWGNYNEQFF

v_call: TRBV6-5
j_call: TRBJ1-1
clone_size: .
d_call: TRBD1
cdr3_nt: TGTGCCAGCATTCCCAGGGGGCGCGCCACTGAAGCTTTCTTT
cdr3_aa: CASIPRGRATEAFF

v_call: TRBV5-1
j_call: TRBJ2-1
clone_size: .
d_call: .
cdr3_nt: TGCGCCAGCAGCTTGGTTTACAGCGCTAATGAGCAGTTCTTC
cdr3_aa: CASSLVYSANEQFF

v_call: TRBV9
j_call: TRBJ2-1
clone_size: .
d_call: TRBD2
cdr3_nt: TGTGCCAGCAGCTCTTCCGGGCTCTACACATCGGGGGGGCAGTTCTTC
cdr3_aa: CASSSSGLYTSGGQFF

v_call: TRBV5-1
j_call: TRBJ2-1
clone_size: .
d_call: .
cdr3_nt: TGCGCCAGCAGCTTGGAAGGGAAAGACTACAATGAGCAGTTCTTC
cdr3_aa: CASSLEGKDYNEQFF

v_call: TRBV6-5
j_call: TRBJ1-2
clone_size: once
d_call: .
cdr3_nt: TGTGCCAGCAGCTTAGATTACAACTATGGCTACACCTTC
cdr3_aa: CASSLDYNYGYTF

v_call: TRBV27
j_call: TRBJ2-6
clone_size: .
d_call: .
cdr3_nt: TGTGCCAGCAGTATACACAAGGCCGGGGCCAACGTCCTGACTTTC
cdr3_aa: CASSIHKAGANVLTF

v_call: TRBV10-1
j_call: TRBJ1-1
clone_size: .
d_call: .
cdr3_nt: TGCGCCAGCAGTGGGCGATTCCCCCCGCTGAACACTGAAGCTTTCTTT
cdr3_aa: CASSGRFPPLNTEAFF

v_call: TRBV6-5
j_call: TRBJ2-2
clone_size: .
d_call: .
cdr3_nt: TGTGCCAGCAGTTACACGGGCAGGGCTGACACCGGGGAGCTGTTTTTT
cdr3_aa: CASSYTGRADTGELFF